This T cell receptor beta chain appears in the sequencing data of a study of shared clonotypes between healthy human individuals. Assay used: immunoSEQ multiplex PCR; TCRdb lists only in-frame clones, some missing. The repertoire holds roughly 1,500,000 clones, with just under 99% as singletons. Germline lookup yields CDR1 SEHNR and CDR2 FQNEAQ (reference sequence). The CDR3 is 9 residues long. As concerns this clone: Sequence at one end of the junction differs from germline and may be a read error.

Sequencing was performed on naive CD4+ T cells sorted from blood. Indicated subset: CD45RA+ positively selected. The V gene is TRBV7-9, the J gene TRBJ1-1; D is unresolved. The receptor was isolated from a young man in good health. The CDR3 DNA follows: TGTGCCAGCAGCGCACACGATCGCTTT. It yields the protein CASSAHDRF.